Listed here is a single T cell receptor beta chain. Germline assignment: CDR1 MDHEN and CDR2 SYDVKM. The CDR3 covers 14 residues. V shed 6 bases, J shed 1 base, and the junction held 5 bases outside the gene matches. This sample was included in a study of blood T cell repertoires in COVID-19. Study summary: The United States, Italy and Spain supplied acute and convalescent COVID-19 samples.

Authors' processing steps: Estimates of nucleated cell counts were drawn from the amplification of reference gene primers. The table came from immunoSEQ multiplex PCR; TCRdb's copy has only in-frame clones and leaves some out. The V and J calls and clone size are taken from that table; D and trimming were inferred from the DNA. The sample carries 110,000 to 150,000 clones, roughly three quarters recorded once. This sequence was found in a woman aged 70 to 79 with COVID-19, enrolled during active disease. The sample was peripheral blood. The rearrangement links TRBV28 to TRBJ2-7, with 8 bases lining up with TRBD1. The CDR3 region is CASSPGGPSYEQYF. DNA for the CDR3: TGTGCCAGCAGCCCAGGGGGCCCTTCCTACGAGCAGTACTTC.